Listed here is a single T cell receptor beta chain. These data are taken from a study of blood T cell repertoires in COVID-19. Turning to the study itself: Collection of acute and convalescent COVID-19 samples took place in the United States, Italy and Spain. The cDNA or gDNA used as material had been derived from T cells, B-cell-depleted T cells, or PBMCs.

Under the authors' procedure: From reference gene primer amplification, estimates of nucleated cell counts were derived. Produced via immunoSEQ multiplex PCR; TCRdb's table is partial and in-frame only. V and J calls and clone size are copied from that table; D and trimming were computed from the DNA. There are over 30,000 clones in the sample; approximately 87% occur only once, and roughly an eighth lies in the top ten. CDR3 length: 11 amino acids. The V end was cut by 6 bases, the J end by 2 bases, with 7 bases between. The germline V gene encodes CDR1 DFQATT and CDR2 SNEGSKA (reference sequence). Sequencing was done on a sample of peripheral blood. The V gene is TRBV20-1, the J gene TRBJ1-2; no clear D gene. The clonotype comes from a man in his 70s with acute or convalescent COVID-19. The CDR3: CSAEENYGYTF. The CDR3 nucleotides are TGCAGTGCAGAGGAAAACTATGGCTACACCTTC.